Listed below are T cell receptor beta chains from one sample, sequenced in a study of T cells in Graves' hyperthyroidism and ophthalmopathy. MiXCR, run by TCRdb on the multiplex PCR reads, gives a single entry per CDR3 protein. There are around 35,000 distinct CDR3 sequences in the sample; around 50% occur only once, and roughly 27% lies in the top ten. Sequencing was done on a sample of blood. The receptors were sampled from a woman aged 40 to 49 with Graves' ophthalmopathy. Each CDR3 is given with its conserved first and last residue. Fields, in order: D gene, clone size, J gene, V gene, CDR3 protein, CDR3 DNA. The D gene is left open where the match is weak. The size field is filled for only some rows; it gives once, few, many or a size class.

.	once	TRBJ2-2	TRBV11-3	CASCPPVANTRELFF	TGTGCCAGCTGCCCGCCGGTAGCGAACACCAGGGAGCTGTTTTTT
.	medium-sized	TRBJ1-6	TRBV7-9	CASSLSGAENSPLHF	TGTGCCAGCAGCTTAAGTGGGGCGGAAAATTCACCCCTCCACTTT
.	medium-sized	TRBJ2-1	TRBV7-6	CASSLRSDNEQFF	TGTGCCAGCAGCTTAAGGTCCGACAATGAGCAGTTCTTC
TRBD1	.	TRBJ1-1	TRBV29-1	CSVSRDRVLSTEAFF	TGCAGCGTATCCCGGGACAGGGTGTTGAGCACTGAAGCTTTCTTT
.	once	TRBJ2-6	TRBV25-1	CASIYLCSVEGDSGANVLTF	.
.	medium-sized	TRBJ2-3	TRBV10-2	CASSERKTITDTQYF	TGCGCCAGCAGTGAGAGGAAAACAATCACAGATACGCAGTATTTT
TRBD2	.	TRBJ2-7	TRBV20-1	CSARASGSYEQYF	TGCAGTGCTAGAGCTAGCGGGAGCTACGAGCAGTACTTC
TRBD2	.	TRBJ2-2	TRBV6-4	CASSETSGSTGELFF	TGTGCCAGCAGTGAGACTAGCGGGAGCACCGGGGAGCTGTTTTTT
.	.	TRBJ2-3	TRBV10-3	CAIREPTDTQCF	TGTGCAATCAGAGAGCCCACGGATACGCAGTGTTTT
.	many	TRBJ1-6	TRBV5-8	CASSQENSPLHF	TGTGCCAGCAGCCAGGAGAATTCACCCCTCCACTTT
TRBD1	.	TRBJ1-2	TRBV9	CASSAGQTGVYGYTF	TGTGCCAGCAGCGCGGGGCAGACAGGGGTCTATGGCTACACCTTC
.	medium-sized	TRBJ1-6	TRBV5-5	CASSLQEGVSPLHF	TGTGCCAGCAGCTTACAGGAAGGGGTTTCACCCCTCCACTTT
.	.	TRBJ1-1	TRBV7-2	CAGSLVASGNTEAFF	TGTGCCGGCAGCTTAGTAGCTAGCGGGAACACTGAAGCTTTCTTT
.	.	TRBJ2-3	TRBV2	CASSELDGGASDTQYF	TGTGCCAGCAGTGAGTTGGATGGGGGGGCCTCAGATACGCAGTATTTT
.	many	TRBJ2-3	TRBV6-2/TRBV6-3	CASSLGTSEGDTQYF	TGTGCCAGCAGTCTTGGGACATCTGAGGGAGATACGCAGTATTTT
TRBD2	.	TRBJ2-7	TRBV18	CASSPPGRLAGGSYDQYF	TGTGCCAGCTCACCACCGGGGCGACTAGCGGGGGGCTCCTACGACCAGTACTTC
TRBD1	many	TRBJ1-1	TRBV10-3	CAISEGGQGAGDTEAFF	TGTGCCATCAGTGAGGGGGGACAGGGGGCGGGGGACACTGAAGCTTTCTTT
.	many	TRBJ2-2	TRBV5-1	CASSPAEVTGELFF	TGCGCCAGCAGCCCGGCGGAGGTCACCGGGGAGCTGTTTTTT
.	medium-sized	TRBJ1-2	TRBV10-3	CAIRDNYGYTF	TGTGCCATCAGGGATAACTATGGCTACACCTTC
.	once	TRBJ1-4	TRBV19	CASKKTGATNEKLFF	TGTGCCAGTAAAAAGACTGGGGCAACTAACGAAAAACTGTTTTTT
.	many	TRBJ2-1	TRBV12-3/TRBV12-4	CASSFQGGFEQFF	TGTGCCAGCAGTTTTCAGGGCGGTTTTGAGCAGTTCTTC
.	.	TRBJ1-5	TRBV9	CAREGIEPQHF	TGTGCTAGAGAAGGGATTGAGCCCCAGCATTTT
TRBD2	few	TRBJ2-7	TRBV7-2	CASSARGLAGGEQYF	TGTGCCAGCAGCGCAAGGGGACTAGCGGGAGGCGAGCAGTACTTC
TRBD2	.	TRBJ2-6	TRBV6-1	CASSAGLDTGANVLTF	TGTGCCAGCAGTGCGGGACTAGACACCGGGGCCAACGTCCTGACTTTC
.	many	TRBJ1-1	TRBV12-3/TRBV12-4	CASSLSLNTEAFF	TGTGCCAGCAGTTTAAGCTTGAACACTGAAGCTTTCTTT
.	many	TRBJ2-3	TRBV5-4	CASSSKIGRGATDTQYF	TGTGCCAGCAGCTCCAAGATTGGTCGGGGGGCCACAGATACGCAGTATTTT
TRBD2	many	TRBJ2-1	TRBV3-1	CASSPSASGSYNEQFF	TGTGCCAGCAGCCCCTCGGCTAGCGGATCCTACAATGAGCAGTTCTTC
.	.	TRBJ2-7	TRBV20-1	CSASSYYEQYF	TGCAGTGCTAGTTCATATTACGAGCAGTACTTC
.	many	TRBJ1-2	TRBV5-5	CASSIYREHYGYTF	TGTGCCAGCAGCATCTACAGGGAGCACTATGGCTACACCTTC
TRBD1	many	TRBJ2-1	TRBV11-1	CASSHRDRRGYNEQFF	TGTGCCAGCAGCCATCGGGACAGGCGAGGATACAATGAGCAGTTCTTC
TRBD1	.	TRBJ1-2	TRBV2	CASRISGTGKSDGYTF	TGTGCCAGCAGAATTTCCGGGACAGGGAAGTCGGATGGCTACACCTTC
.	.	TRBJ2-5	TRBV4-3	CASSQRYQGRAGNTQYF	TGCGCCAGCAGCCAAAGGTACCAGGGGCGTGCTGGAAACACCCAGTACTTC
.	few	TRBJ1-2	TRBV15	CATSRDPGGYGYTF	TGTGCCACCAGCAGAGATCCTGGCGGCTATGGCTACACCTTC
.	many	TRBJ1-5	TRBV6-1	CASSEDKTSGGNQPQHF	TGTGCCAGCAGTGAGGATAAGACGTCAGGGGGCAATCAGCCCCAGCATTTT
.	.	TRBJ2-1	TRBV5-1	CASSLNGGRENQQFF	TGCGCCAGCAGCTTGAACGGAGGCAGGGAAAATCAGCAGTTCTTC
.	.	TRBJ1-2	TRBV19	CASTQQGSYYGYTF	TGTGCCAGTACCCAACAGGGATCCTACTATGGCTACACCTTC
.	.	TRBJ2-1	TRBV20-1	CSARAYRNEQFF	TGCAGTGCTAGAGCCTACCGGAATGAGCAGTTCTTC
.	many	TRBJ2-7	TRBV4-1	CASSQANRAYEQYF	TGCGCCAGCAGCCAAGCTAACAGGGCCTACGAGCAGTACTTC
TRBD1	.	TRBJ2-7	TRBV29-1	CSVSGQESYEQYF	TGCAGCGTTTCGGGACAGGAAAGCTACGAGCAGTACTTC
.	.	TRBJ2-7	TRBV24-1	CATSEPANTGEQYF	TGTGCCACCAGTGAACCCGCGAACACCGGGGAGCAGTACTTC
.	few	TRBJ1-5	TRBV12-3/TRBV12-4	CASSLSGRETQHF	TGTGCCAGCAGTTTGAGCGGGAGAGAGACCCAGCATTTT
TRBD1	.	TRBJ2-5	TRBV20-1	CSARDRQGAQGPQYF	TGCAGTGCTAGAGATCGTCAGGGGGCTCAAGGGCCCCAGTACTTC
TRBD1	.	TRBJ1-6	TRBV5-4	CASSAGDSPGGSPLHF	TGTGCCAGCAGCGCGGGGGACAGCCCGGGAGGTTCACCCCTCCACTTT